This TCR beta chain is drawn from a study of cytomegalovirus exposure and HLA in healthy donors. Study-wide background: Early released data comprised some 85 million unique TCRs from HLA-typed donors. Of all 400 or so donors who were genotyped, around 79% belonged to the Caucasian-associated ancestry cluster. Study-wide points: In all likelihood, a cluster of highly shared sequence variants was a sequencing artifact. There were some public TCRs occurring in many donors, but most TCR sequences were rare.

PCR involved 60 Vbeta and 13 Jbeta primers. Assay: immunoSEQ multiplex PCR; the TCRdb copy retains only in-frame clones and omits some. The profile shows about 150,000 clones, roughly 83% of them singletons. The V gene lost 1 base and the J gene lost 0 bases, with 6 bases spanning the gap. Germline V gene sequence: CDR1 LNHDA, CDR2 SQIVND (reference sequence). There are 14 residues in the CDR3. In regard to this clone: Antigen specificity is unknown.

The receptor's source is a human donor in good health. Sample: PBMCs. This chain uses TRBV19 with TRBJ1-1; D unresolved. The CDR3 DNA is TGTGCCAGTAGTATAGGTGAGGTGAACACTGAAGCTTTCTTT. This translates into CASSIGEVNTEAFF.